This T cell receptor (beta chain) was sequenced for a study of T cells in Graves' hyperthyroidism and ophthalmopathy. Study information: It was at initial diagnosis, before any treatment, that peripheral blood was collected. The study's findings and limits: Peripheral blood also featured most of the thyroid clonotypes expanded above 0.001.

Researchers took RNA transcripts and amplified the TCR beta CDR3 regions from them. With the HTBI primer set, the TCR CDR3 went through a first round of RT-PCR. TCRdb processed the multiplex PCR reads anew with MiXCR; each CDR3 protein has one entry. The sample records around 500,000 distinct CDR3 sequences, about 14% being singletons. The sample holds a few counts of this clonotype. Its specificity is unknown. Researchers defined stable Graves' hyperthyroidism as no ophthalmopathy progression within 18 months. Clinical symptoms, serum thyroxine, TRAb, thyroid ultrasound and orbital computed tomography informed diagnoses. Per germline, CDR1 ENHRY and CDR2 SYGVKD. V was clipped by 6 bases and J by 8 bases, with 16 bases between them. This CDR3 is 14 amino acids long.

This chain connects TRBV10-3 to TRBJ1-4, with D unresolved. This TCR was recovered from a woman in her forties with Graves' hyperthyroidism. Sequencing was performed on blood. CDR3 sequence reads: CAIRDDGGYEKLFF. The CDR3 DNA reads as TGTGCCATCAGGGACGACGGCGGGTACGAAAAACTGTTTTTT.